This T cell receptor beta chain was recorded in a study of blood T cell repertoires in COVID-19. As processed by the authors: Cell counts per sample came from amplifying reference gene primers. Produced via immunoSEQ multiplex PCR; TCRdb's table is partial and in-frame only. V, J and clone size derive from that table, while D and trimming were established from the DNA sequence. The repertoire includes 130,000 or so clones, less than 90% of them detected once, and about a sixth sits in the top ten. Each recovered donor of Cohort 3 presented with two negative PCRs, clearance, or symptom resolution. Trimming took 6 bases from V and 3 from J; bases not matched to a gene: 4. This CDR3 is built from 13 residues. Germline-derived CDR1 and CDR2 are KGHSH and LQKENI.

The V gene is TRBV18, the J gene TRBJ2-5, with 7 positions matching TRBD2. The receptor comes from a man younger than 45 who had recovered from COVID-19. The sample comprised PBMCs or T cells enriched from blood (not recorded which). As DNA, the CDR3 is TGTGCCAGCTCCTCCGGGACTAAAGAGACCCAGTACTTC. Amino acids: CASSSGTKETQYF.